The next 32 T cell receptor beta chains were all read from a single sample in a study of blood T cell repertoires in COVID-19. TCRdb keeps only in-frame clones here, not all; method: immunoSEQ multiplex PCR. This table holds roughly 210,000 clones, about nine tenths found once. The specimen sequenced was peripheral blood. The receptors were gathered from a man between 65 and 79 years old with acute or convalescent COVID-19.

The DNA for the CDR3 is TGTGCCAGCAGCCCACTAGCGGCGAGGACCGGGGAGCTGTTTTTT. Amino acid sequence: CASSPLAARTGELFF. This chain connects TRBV5-6 to TRBJ2-2; 8 bases match TRBD2. The CDR3 spans 15 residues. Per the germline V gene, CDR1 is SGHDT and CDR2 is YYEEEE. J was trimmed by 5 bases and V by 4 bases; bases with no gene match: 7. Full variable domain (remainder filled in from reference TRBV5-6 and TRBJ2-2): DAGVTQSPTHLIKTRGQQVTLRCSPKSGHDTVSWYQQALGQGPQFIFQYYEEEERQRGNFPDRFSGHQFPNYSSELNVNALLLGDSALYLCASSPLAARTGELFFGEGSRLTVL.

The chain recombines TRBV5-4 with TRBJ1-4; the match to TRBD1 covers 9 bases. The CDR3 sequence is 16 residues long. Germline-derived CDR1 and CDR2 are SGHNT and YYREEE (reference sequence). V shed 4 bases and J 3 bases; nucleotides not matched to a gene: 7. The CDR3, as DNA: TGTGCCAGCAGCATGGGACAGGGTCCCTCTAATGAAAAACTGTTTTTT. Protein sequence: CASSMGQGPSNEKLFF. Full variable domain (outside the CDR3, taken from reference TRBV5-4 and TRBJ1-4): ETGVTQSPTHLIKTRGQQVTLRCSSQSGHNTVSWYQQALGQGPQFIFQYYREEENGRGNFPPRFSGLQFPNYSSELNVNALELDDSALYLCASSMGQGPSNEKLFFGSGTQLSVL.

CDR3 nucleotide sequence: TGTGCCAGCAGTCAGGCGCAGGTTAACAATGAGCAGTTCTTC. Translating it yields CASSQAQVNNEQFF. The J gene is TRBJ2-1, the V gene TRBV6-2 or TRBV6-3, with unresolved D. CDR3 length: 14 residues. The V and J ends lost 5 bases and 5 bases respectively, with 13 bases between them. Germline V CDR1 and CDR2: MNHEY, SVGEGT.

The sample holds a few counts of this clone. The CDR3, as DNA: TGCAGCACTAATGGCTACACCTTC. This translates into CSTNGYTF. The V gene is TRBV29-1, the J gene TRBJ1-2; D remains unclear. The CDR3 covers 8 residues. Germline V lookup: CDR1 SQVTM, CDR2 ANQGSEA. V was cut by 8 bases and J by 6 bases, with 4 bases left in between.

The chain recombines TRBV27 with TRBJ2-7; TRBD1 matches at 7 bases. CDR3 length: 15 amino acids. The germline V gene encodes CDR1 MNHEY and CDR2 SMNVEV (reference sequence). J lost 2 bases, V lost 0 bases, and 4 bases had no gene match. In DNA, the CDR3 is TGTGCCAGCAGTTTATCAGGGGGACAGCCCTACGAGCAGTACTTC. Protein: CASSLSGGQPYEQYF.

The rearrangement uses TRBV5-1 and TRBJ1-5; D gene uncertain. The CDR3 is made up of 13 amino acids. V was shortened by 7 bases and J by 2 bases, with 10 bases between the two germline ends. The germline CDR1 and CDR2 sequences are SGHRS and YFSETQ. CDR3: CASSKEGNQPQHF. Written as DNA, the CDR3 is TGCGCCAGCTCCAAGGAGGGCAATCAGCCCCAGCATTTT. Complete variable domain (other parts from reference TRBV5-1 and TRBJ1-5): KAGVTQTPRYLIKTRGQQVTLSCSPISGHRSVSWYQQTPGQGLQFLFEYFSETQRNKGNFPGRFSGRQFSNSRSEMNVSTLELGDSALYLCASSKEGNQPQHFGDGTRLSIL.

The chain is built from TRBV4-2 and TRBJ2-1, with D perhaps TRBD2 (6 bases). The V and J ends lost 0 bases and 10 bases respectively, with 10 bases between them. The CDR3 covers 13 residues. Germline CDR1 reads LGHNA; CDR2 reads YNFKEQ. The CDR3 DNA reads TGTGCCAGCAGCCAAGAGGGGACTCGGGAGCAGTTCTTC. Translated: CASSQEGTREQFF.

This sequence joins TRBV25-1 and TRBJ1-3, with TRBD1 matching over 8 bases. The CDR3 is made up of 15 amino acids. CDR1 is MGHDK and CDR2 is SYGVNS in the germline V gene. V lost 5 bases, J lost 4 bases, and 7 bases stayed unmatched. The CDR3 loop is CASSKGQGLGNTIYF. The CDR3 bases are TGTGCCAGCAGTAAAGGACAGGGATTAGGAAACACCATATATTTT.

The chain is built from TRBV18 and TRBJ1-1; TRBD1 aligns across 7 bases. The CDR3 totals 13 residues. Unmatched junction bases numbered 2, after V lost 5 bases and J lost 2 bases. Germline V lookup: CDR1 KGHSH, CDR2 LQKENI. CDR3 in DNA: TGTGCCAGCTCAGGACAGGTCAACACTGAAGCTTTCTTT. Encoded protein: CASSGQVNTEAFF. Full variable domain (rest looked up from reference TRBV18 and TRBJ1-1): NAGVMQNPRHLVRRRGQEARLRCSPMKGHSHVYWYRQLPEEGLKFMVYLQKENIIDESGMPKERFSAEFPKEGPSILRIQQVVRGDSAAYFCASSGQVNTEAFFGQGTRLTVV.

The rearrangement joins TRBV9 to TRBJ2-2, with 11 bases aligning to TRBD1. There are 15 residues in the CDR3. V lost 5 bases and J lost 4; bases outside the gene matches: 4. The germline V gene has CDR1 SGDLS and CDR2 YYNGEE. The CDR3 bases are TGTGCCAGCAGGCCGGGACAGGGGGTCACCGGGGAGCTGTTTTTT. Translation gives CASRPGQGVTGELFF.

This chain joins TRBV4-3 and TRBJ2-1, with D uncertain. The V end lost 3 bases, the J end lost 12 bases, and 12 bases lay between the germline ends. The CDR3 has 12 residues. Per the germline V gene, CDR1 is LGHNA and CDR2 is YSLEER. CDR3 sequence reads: CASSQQKERQFF. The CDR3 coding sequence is TGCGCCAGCAGCCAGCAAAAGGAGAGGCAGTTCTTC.

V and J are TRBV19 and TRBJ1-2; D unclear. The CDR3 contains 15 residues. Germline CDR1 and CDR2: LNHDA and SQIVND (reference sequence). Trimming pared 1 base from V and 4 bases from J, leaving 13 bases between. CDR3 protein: CASSIGLQNLYGYTF. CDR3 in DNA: TGTGCCAGTAGTATAGGGCTCCAGAACCTCTATGGCTACACCTTC.

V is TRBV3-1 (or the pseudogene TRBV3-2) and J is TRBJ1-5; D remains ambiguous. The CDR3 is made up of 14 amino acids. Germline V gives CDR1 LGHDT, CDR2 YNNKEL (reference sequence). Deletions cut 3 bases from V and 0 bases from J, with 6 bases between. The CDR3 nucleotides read TGTGCCAGCAGCCAGGGCCTTAGCAATCAGCCCCAGCATTTT. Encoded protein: CASSQGLSNQPQHF.

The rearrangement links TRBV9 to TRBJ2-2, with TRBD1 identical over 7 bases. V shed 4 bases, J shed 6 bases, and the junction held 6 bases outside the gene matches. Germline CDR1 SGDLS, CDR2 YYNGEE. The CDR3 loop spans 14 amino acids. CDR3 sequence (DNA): TGTGCCAGCAGCACCCGACAGGGTGCCGGGGAGCTGTTTTTT. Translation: CASSTRQGAGELFF.

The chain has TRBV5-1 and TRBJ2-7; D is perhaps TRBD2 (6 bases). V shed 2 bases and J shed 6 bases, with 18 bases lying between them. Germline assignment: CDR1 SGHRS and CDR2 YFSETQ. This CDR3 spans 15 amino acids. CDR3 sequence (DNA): TGCGCCAGCAGCTTTCGCGGGGACGGGACTTCCGAGCAGTACTTC. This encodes CASSFRGDGTSEQYF.

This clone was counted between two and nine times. CDR3 DNA sequence: TGTGCCAGCACCAAAGCGGTGGATCCTAACTATGGCTACACCTTC. Residues: CASTKAVDPNYGYTF. The rearrangement links TRBV6-5 to TRBJ1-2; no clear D gene. The germline CDR1 and CDR2 sequences are MNHEY and SVGAGI. V lost 7 bases to trimming and J lost 0 bases, with 15 bases between them. This CDR3 is built from 15 residues.

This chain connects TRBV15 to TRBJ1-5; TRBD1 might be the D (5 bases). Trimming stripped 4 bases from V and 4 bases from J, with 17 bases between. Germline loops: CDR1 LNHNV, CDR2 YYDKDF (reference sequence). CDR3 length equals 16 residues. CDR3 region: CATSNKKGSYNQPQHF. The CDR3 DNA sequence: TGTGCCACCAGCAATAAGAAGGGGTCCTATAATCAGCCCCAGCATTTT.

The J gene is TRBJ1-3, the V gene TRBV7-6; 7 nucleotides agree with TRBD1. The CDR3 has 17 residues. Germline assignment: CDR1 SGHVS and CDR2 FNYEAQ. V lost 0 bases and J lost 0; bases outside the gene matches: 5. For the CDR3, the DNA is TGTGCCAGCAGCTTAGCAGGACAGGCCGGCTCTGGAAACACCATATATTTT. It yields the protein CASSLAGQAGSGNTIYF.

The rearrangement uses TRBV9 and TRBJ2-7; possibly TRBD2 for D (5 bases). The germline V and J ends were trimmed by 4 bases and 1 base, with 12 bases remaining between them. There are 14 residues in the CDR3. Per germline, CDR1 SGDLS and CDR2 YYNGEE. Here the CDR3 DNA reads TGTGCCAGCAGCCCAACTAGTGCTTCCTACGAGCAGTACTTC. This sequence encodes CASSPTSASYEQYF.

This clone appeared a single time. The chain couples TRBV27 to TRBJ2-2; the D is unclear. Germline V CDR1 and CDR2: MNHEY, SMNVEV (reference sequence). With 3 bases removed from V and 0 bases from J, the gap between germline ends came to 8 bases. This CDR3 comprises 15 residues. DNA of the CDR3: TGTGCCAGCAGTTTTGTCCTTTCGAACACCGGGGAGCTGTTTTTT. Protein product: CASSFVLSNTGELFF.

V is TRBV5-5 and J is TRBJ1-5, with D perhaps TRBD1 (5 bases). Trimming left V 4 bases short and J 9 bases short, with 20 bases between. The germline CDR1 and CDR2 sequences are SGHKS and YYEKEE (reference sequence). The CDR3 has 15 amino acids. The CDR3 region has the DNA TGTGCCAGCAGCCGGGGGTTGGCAGGGAACGGGCCCCAGCATTTT. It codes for CASSRGLAGNGPQHF.

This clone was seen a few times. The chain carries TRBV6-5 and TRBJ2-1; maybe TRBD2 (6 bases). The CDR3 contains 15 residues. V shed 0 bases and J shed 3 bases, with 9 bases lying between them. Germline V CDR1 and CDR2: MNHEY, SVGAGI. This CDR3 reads CASSYSSGSYNEQFF. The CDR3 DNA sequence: TGTGCCAGCAGTTACTCTAGCGGTAGCTACAATGAGCAGTTCTTC.

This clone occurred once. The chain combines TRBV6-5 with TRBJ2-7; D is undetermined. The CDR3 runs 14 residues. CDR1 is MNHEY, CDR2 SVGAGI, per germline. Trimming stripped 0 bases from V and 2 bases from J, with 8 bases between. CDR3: CASSYSPQAYEQYF. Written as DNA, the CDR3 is TGTGCCAGCAGTTACTCCCCTCAGGCCTACGAGCAGTACTTC.

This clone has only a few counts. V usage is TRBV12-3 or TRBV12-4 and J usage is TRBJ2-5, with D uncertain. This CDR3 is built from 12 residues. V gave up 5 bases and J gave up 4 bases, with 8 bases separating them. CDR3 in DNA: TGTGCCAGCAGTCTAAGCGCAGAGACCCAGTACTTC. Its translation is CASSLSAETQYF.

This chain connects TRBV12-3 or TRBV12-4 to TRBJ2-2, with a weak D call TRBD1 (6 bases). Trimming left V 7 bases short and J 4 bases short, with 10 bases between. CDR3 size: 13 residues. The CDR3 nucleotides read TGTGCCAGCATCTTACAGGGCACCGGGGAGCTGTTTTTT. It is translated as CASILQGTGELFF.

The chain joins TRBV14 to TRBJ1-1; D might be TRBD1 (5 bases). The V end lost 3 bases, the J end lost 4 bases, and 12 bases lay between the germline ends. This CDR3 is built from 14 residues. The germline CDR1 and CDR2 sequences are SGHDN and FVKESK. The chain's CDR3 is CASSHRGKGTEAFF. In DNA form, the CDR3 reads TGTGCCAGCAGCCACCGGGGGAAGGGCACTGAAGCTTTCTTT.

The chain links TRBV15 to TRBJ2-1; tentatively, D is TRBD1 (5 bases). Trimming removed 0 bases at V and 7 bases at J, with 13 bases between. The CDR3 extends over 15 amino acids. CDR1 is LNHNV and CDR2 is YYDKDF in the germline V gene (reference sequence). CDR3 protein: CATSRDPSGINEQFF. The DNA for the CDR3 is TGTGCCACCAGCAGAGATCCATCAGGGATAAATGAGCAGTTCTTC.

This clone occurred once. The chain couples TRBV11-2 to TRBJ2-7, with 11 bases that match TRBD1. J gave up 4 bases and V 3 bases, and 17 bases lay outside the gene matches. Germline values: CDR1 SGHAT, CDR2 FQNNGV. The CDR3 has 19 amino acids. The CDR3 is CASSFGQGAGVLRSYEQYF. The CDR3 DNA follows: TGTGCCAGCAGCTTCGGACAGGGGGCTGGTGTATTGCGTTCGTACGAGCAGTACTTC.

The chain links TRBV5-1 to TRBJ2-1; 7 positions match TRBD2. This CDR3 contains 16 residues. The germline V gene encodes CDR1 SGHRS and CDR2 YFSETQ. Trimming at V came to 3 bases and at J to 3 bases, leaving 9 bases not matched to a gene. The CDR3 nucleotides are TGCGCCAGCAGCTCACGACTAGCTGGGATCTACAATGAGCAGTTCTTC. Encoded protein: CASSSRLAGIYNEQFF.

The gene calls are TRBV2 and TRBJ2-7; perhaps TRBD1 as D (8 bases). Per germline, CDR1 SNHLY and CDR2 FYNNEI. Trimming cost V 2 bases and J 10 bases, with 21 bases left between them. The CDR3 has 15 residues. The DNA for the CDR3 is TGTGCCAGCAGTGAACCGGGAGGAAGACAGGGGCAACAGTACTTC. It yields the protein CASSEPGGRQGQQYF.

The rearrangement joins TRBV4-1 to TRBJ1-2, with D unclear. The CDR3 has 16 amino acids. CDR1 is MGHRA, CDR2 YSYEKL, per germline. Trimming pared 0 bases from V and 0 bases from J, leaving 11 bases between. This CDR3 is CASSQDSAGANYGYTF. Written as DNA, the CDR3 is TGCGCCAGCAGCCAAGATTCCGCCGGAGCTAACTATGGCTACACCTTC.

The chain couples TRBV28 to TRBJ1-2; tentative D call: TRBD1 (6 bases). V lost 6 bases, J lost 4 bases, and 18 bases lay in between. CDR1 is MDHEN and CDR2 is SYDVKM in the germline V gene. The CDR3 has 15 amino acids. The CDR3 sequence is CASRPGGAQVYGYTF. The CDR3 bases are TGTGCCAGCAGACCCGGGGGGGCCCAGGTCTATGGCTACACCTTC.